This TCR beta chain appears in the sequencing data of a study of CD8 T cells in ankylosing spondylitis (dated by TCRdb to about 2017). In terms of the full investigation: The study set out to find disease-linked TCR variants by profiling T cell receptor beta repertoires in ankylosing spondylitis patients and healthy donors. The full study cohort comprised about 24 ankylosing spondylitis patients and approximately 100 healthy donors. Samples of peripheral blood were taken, and for ankylosing spondylitis patients, synovial fluid was collected as well.

Results and caveats for the whole study, not just this receptor: Significant enrichment of the disease-linked clones was reported in matched synovial fluid samples from ankylosing spondylitis patients. In peripheral blood, the disease-linked clones were found at relatively low frequencies and had a CD8+ phenotype. Blood from ankylosing spondylitis patients appeared to be characterized by a TCR beta motif made up of 8 or 9 highly homologous amino acid variants. Some motif variants had previously been reported in the synovial fluid and blood of reactive arthritis patients, which suggests shared mechanisms of disease initiation.

The listed sequencing device is Illumina HiSeq 2500. Quantitative 5'-RACE with molecular barcodes was the method used to prepare the TCR beta libraries. Concerning the study's data processing: A new computational method based on a probabilistic model of VDJ rearrangement was used to identify disease-linked TCR variants. TCRdb redid the processing of the public reads, applying fastp at Q25 and MiXCR, and retained in-frame beta chains. All rows with the same CDR3 protein become a single entry with the most common DNA and genes. The V and J calls here are based on TCRdb, not the publication. The sample profile shows approximately 200,000 distinct CDR3 sequences; about 13% of them were found once. The ten largest clones represent 16% of the sample. CDR1 DFQATT and CDR2 SNEGSKA were looked up in the germline V gene (reference sequence). The CDR3 holds 14 amino acids from the cysteine to the phenylalanine. Solely the CDR3 DNA is kept, with 42 bases framed from the first base. Between the V and J ends, shortened by 5 bases and 0 bases respectively, the junction contains 11 bases.

A few counts support this clonotype. Its antigen is still unknown. No quality values exist for individual bases; no much larger clone is one base distant. Recombination linked TRBV20-1 to TRBJ2-1, with TRBD1 perhaps the D gene, on 6 matching bases. The sequenced sample was blood, either unsorted or a sorted T cell fraction (not recorded which). This TCR came from a male donor with ankylosing spondylitis or in good health (not recorded which). The CDR3 region reads CSAPDRSSYNEQFF. The DNA is as follows: TGCAGTGCTCCTGACAGGAGCTCCTACAATGAGCAGTTCTTC.